The clone carrying this TCR beta chain appeared a few times. Germline V gene data show CDR1 as KGHDR and CDR2 as SFDVKD. The CDR3 loop spans 15 amino acids. Trimming cost V 7 bases and J 0 bases, with 12 bases left between them. MiXCR, run by TCRdb on the RT-PCR reads, gives a single entry per CDR3 protein. This sample has about 960,000 distinct CDR3 sequences, with more than 15% found just once. The sample is drawn from a study of patients and donors after allogeneic stem cell transplantation. V and J are TRBV24-1 and TRBJ2-1; D possibly corresponds to TRBD2 (6 bases). The sequenced material came from blood, either unsorted or a sorted T cell fraction (not recorded which). The TCR comes from a human donor who was either an allogeneic HSCT recipient or a stem cell or donor lymphocyte infusion donor (not recorded which). It is not recorded whose cells these are; they may come from a transplant donor. The CDR3: CATSAGRSSYNEQFF. The CDR3 coding sequence is TGTGCCACCAGCGCGGGGCGGAGCTCCTACAATGAGCAGTTCTTC.